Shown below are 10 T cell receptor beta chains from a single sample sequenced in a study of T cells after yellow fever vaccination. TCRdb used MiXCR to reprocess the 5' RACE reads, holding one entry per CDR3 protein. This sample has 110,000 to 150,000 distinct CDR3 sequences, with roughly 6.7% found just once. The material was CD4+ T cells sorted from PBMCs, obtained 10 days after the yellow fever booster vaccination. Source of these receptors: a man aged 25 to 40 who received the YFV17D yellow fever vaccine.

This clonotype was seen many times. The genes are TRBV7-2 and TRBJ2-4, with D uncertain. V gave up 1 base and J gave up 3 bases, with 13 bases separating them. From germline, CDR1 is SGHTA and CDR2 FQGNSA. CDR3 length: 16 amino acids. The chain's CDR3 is CASSLVARVGKNIQYF. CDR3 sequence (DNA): TGTGCCAGCAGCTTAGTTGCTAGAGTAGGCAAAAACATTCAGTACTTC. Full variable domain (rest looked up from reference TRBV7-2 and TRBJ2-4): GAGVSQSPSNKVTEKGKDVELRCDPISGHTALYWYRQSLGQGLEFLIYFQGNSAPDKSGLPSDRFSAERTGGSVSTLTIQRTQQEDSAVYLCASSLVARVGKNIQYFGAGTRLSVL.

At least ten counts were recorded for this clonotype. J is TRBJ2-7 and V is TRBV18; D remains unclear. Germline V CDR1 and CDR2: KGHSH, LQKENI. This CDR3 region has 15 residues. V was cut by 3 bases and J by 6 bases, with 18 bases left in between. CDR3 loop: CASSPVGQASGEQYF. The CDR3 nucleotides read TGTGCCAGCTCACCGGTCGGTCAGGCCTCGGGCGAGCAGTACTTC.

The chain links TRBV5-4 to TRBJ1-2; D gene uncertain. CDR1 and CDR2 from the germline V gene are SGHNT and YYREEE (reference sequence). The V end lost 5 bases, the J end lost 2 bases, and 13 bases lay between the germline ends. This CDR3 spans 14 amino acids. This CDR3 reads CASRAPDGNYGYTF. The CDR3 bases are TGTGCCAGCAGGGCCCCAGACGGGAACTATGGCTACACCTTC. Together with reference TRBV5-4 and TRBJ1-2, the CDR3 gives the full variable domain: ETGVTQSPTHLIKTRGQQVTLRCSSQSGHNTVSWYQQALGQGPQFIFQYYREEENGRGNFPPRFSGLQFPNYSSELNVNALELDDSALYLCASRAPDGNYGYTFGSGTRLTVV.

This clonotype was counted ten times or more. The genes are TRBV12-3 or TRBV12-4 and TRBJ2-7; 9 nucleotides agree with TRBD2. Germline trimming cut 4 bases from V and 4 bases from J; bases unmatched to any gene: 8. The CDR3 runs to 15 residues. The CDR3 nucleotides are TGTGCCAGCAGTTCCGGGACTAGCTATTTTTACGAGCAGTACTTC. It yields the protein CASSSGTSYFYEQYF.

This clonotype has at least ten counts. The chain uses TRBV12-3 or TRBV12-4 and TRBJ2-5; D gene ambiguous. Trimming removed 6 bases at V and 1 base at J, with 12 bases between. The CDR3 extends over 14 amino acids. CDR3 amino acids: CASSPGRRQETQYF. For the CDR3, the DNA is TGTGCCAGCAGCCCCGGACGTCGCCAAGAGACCCAGTACTTC.

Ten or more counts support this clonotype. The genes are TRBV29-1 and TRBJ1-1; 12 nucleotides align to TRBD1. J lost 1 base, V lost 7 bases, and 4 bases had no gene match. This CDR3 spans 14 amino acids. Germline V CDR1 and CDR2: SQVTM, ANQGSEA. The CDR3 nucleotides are TGCAGCGGGGGACAGGGGGCGCGGAACACTGAAGCTTTCTTT. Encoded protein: CSGGQGARNTEAFF.

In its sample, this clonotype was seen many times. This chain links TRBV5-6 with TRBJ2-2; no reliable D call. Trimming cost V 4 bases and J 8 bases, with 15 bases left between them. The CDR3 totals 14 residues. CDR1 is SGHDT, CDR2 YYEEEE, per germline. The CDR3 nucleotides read TGTGCCAGCAGCCCCTCCACGGGCCCTGGGGAGCTGTTTTTT. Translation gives CASSPSTGPGELFF.

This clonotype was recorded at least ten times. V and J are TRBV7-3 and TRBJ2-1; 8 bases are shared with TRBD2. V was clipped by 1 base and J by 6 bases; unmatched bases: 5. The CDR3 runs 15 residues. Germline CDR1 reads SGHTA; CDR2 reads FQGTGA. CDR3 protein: CASSLNLAGVNEQFF. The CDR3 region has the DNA TGTGCCAGCAGCTTAAACCTAGCGGGTGTCAATGAGCAGTTCTTC.

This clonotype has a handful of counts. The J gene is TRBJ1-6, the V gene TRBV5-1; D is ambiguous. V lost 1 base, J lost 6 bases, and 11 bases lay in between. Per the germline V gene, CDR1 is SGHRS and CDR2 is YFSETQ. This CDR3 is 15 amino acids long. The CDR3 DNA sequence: TGCGCCAGCAGCTTGCAAGTCGAGGGTAATTCACCCCTCCACTTT. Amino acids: CASSLQVEGNSPLHF.

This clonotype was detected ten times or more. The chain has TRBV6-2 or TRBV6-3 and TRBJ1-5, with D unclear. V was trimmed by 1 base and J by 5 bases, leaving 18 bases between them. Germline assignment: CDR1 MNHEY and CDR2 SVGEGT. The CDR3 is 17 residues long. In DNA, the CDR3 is TGTGCCAGCAGTTACTTATTAAGGAGGGTTCGAGATCAGCCCCAGCATTTT. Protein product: CASSYLLRRVRDQPQHF.